This paragraph reports one T cell receptor (beta chain). These data originate in a study of CD8 T cells in Susac syndrome. Study overall: Blood was drawn from patients with Susac syndrome. At that point, they were therapy-naive, on corticosteroids, or on intravenous immunoglobulin alone.

Random hexamers primed reverse transcription of 0.5 to 1 ug RNA. The method of amplification for TCR beta CDR3 was immunoSEQ multiplex PCR, covering 54 Vbeta and 13 Jbeta. TCRdb reprocessed the immunoSEQ multiplex PCR reads with MiXCR, giving one entry per CDR3 protein. The sample consists of about 140,000 distinct CDR3 sequences, 95% of them appearing once. Each Susac syndrome patient had definite or probable disease by recently defined criteria. TEMRA cells were enriched by FACS, while CD8+ and CD4+ T cells were obtained through a negative isolation that was performed magnetically. The clonotype comes from a human donor with Susac syndrome. The material sequenced was CD4+ T cells from PBMCs.

CDR3 bases: TGTGCCAGCAGCCGCGGGGGGTTGAACACTGAAGCTTTCTTT. Protein sequence: CASSRGGLNTEAFF. The V gene is TRBV12-3 or TRBV12-4, the J gene TRBJ1-1; maybe TRBD1 (5 bases). With 6 bases removed from V and 0 bases from J, the gap between germline ends came to 11 bases. This CDR3 contains 14 residues.